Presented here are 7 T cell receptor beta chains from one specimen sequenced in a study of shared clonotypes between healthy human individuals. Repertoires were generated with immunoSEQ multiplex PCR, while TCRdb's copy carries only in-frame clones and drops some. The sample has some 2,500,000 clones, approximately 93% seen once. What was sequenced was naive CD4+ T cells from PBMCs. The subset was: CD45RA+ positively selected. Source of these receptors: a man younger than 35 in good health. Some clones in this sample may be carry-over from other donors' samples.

CDR3 bases: TGTGCCAGCAGTGGGTCGGACTACCCGCGACAGTTCTTC. Translated, it gives CASSGSDYPRQFF. V usage is TRBV27 and J usage is TRBJ2-1; tentatively, D is TRBD2 (6 bases). Trimming left V 5 bases short and J 13 bases short, with 18 bases between. Germline V lookup: CDR1 MNHEY, CDR2 SMNVEV (reference sequence). This CDR3 comprises 13 residues.

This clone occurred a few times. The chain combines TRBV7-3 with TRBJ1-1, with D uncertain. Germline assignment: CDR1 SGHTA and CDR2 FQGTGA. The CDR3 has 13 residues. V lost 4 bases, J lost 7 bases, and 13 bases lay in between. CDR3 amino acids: CASSSYPQSEAFF. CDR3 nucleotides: TGTGCCAGCAGCTCGTACCCACAGAGTGAAGCTTTCTTT. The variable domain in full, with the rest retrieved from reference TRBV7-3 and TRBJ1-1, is GAGVSQTPSNKVTEKGKYVELRCDPISGHTALYWYRQSLGQGPEFLIYFQGTGAADDSGLPNDRFFAVRPEGSVSTLKIQRTERGDSAVYLCASSSYPQSEAFFGQGTRLTVV.

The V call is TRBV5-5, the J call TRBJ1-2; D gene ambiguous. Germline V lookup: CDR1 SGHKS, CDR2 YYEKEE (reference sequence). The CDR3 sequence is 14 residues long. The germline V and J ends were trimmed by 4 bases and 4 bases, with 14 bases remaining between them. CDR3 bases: TGTGCCAGCAGCCCTGGCGCGGTAGGCTATGGCTACACCTTC. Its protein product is CASSPGAVGYGYTF.

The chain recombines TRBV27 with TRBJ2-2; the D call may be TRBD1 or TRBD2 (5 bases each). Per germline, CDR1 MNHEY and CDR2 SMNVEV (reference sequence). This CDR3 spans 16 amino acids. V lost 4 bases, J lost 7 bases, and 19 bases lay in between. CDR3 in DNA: TGTGCCAGCAGTTCACTCCCCTTCTTTGGGGGCGGGGAGCTGTTTTTT. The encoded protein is CASSSLPFFGGGELFF.

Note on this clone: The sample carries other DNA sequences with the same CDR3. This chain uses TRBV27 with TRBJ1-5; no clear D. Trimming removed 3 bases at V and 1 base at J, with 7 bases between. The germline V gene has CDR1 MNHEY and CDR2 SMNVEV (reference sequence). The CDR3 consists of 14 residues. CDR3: CASSLRRSNQPQHF. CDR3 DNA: TGTGCCAGCAGTTTGCGCCGGAGCAATCAGCCCCAGCATTTT.

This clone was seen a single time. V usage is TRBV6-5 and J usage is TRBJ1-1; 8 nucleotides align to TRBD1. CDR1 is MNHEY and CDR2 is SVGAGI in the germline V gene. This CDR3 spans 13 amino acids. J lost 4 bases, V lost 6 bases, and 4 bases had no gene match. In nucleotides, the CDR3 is TGTGCCAGCAGCGACGGACAGGGCACTGAAGCTTTCTTT. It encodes CASSDGQGTEAFF.

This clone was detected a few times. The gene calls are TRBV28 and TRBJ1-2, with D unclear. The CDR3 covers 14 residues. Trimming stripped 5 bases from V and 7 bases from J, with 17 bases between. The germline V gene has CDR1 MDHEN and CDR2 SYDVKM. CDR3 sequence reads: CASSPLTSPGGYTF. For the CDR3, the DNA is TGTGCCAGCAGTCCCCTGACGTCCCCGGGTGGCTACACCTTC.